The following is a T cell receptor beta chain sequence with its context. Its antigen is unknown. This sample was included in a study of OX40 agonist ivuxolimab in advanced cancers. Study as a whole: The patients got ivuxolimab, which is an agonistic anti-OX40 (CD134) antibody. Whole-study results and caveats: Certain nonresponders likewise exhibited a low normalized T-cell clonal expansion. Clonal expansion among partial responders at 0.1-3.0 mg/kg ranked near the lowest. There was clonal expansion of CD4+ and CD8+ blood T cells by week 6 at 0.1 to 3.0 mg/kg.

Measured with immunoSEQ multiplex PCR; TCRdb has only the in-frame clones, and not every one. The data contain around 50,000 clones, about four fifths of them singletons. The length of the CDR3 is 16 residues. The V gene lost 2 bases and the J gene lost 3 bases, with 15 bases spanning the gap. The germline CDR1 and CDR2 sequences are SGHRS and YFSETQ. The receptor comes from an adult with an advanced solid tumor such as melanoma, head and neck, liver or kidney cancer. The chain combines TRBV5-1 with TRBJ2-1; D is unresolved. This material consisted of CD4+ or CD8+ T cells sorted from blood, taken in a trial of the OX40 agonist ivuxolimab. CDR3 in amino acids: CASSFSGPSNYNEQFF. The CDR3 DNA follows: TGCGCCAGCAGCTTCTCAGGACCTTCAAACTACAATGAGCAGTTCTTC.